These T cell receptor beta chains were read from a single sample in a study of a mutant IDH1 vaccine in newly diagnosed glioma. These TCRs' antigens remain unknown. Clones were read by immunoSEQ multiplex PCR, and TCRdb kept only the in-frame ones, dropping some. Among about 62,000 clones, around 89% were seen once, and the ten largest hold 1.9%. Sequenced here: PBMCs, sampled from a glioma patient whose treatment included an IDH1 peptide vaccine. The receptor set was obtained from a man aged 40-49 years with glioma. CDR3s include the opening cysteine and the closing phenylalanine or tryptophan. D genes are given only for firm matches. Not all rows give a size; the values are once, few, many and, for expanded clones, a class.

D gene: -
V gene: TRBV5-1
clone size: -
J gene: TRBJ1-2
CDR3 protein: CASARSGVEGYTF
CDR3 DNA: TGCGCCAGCGCCAGATCAGGGGTAGAAGGCTACACCTTC

D gene: TRBD2
V gene: TRBV27
clone size: -
J gene: TRBJ2-1
CDR3 protein: CASSSGTSGLSNEQFF
CDR3 DNA: TGTGCCAGCAGTTCCGGGACTAGCGGCCTCTCCAATGAGCAGTTCTTC

D gene: -
V gene: TRBV27
clone size: once
J gene: TRBJ2-1
CDR3 protein: CASSAARGYNEQFF
CDR3 DNA: TGTGCCAGCAGTGCCGCTAGGGGTTACAATGAGCAGTTCTTC

D gene: -
V gene: TRBV13
clone size: -
J gene: TRBJ2-1
CDR3 protein: CASSPRTGGNEQFF
CDR3 DNA: TGTGCCAGCAGCCCTAGGACAGGAGGGAATGAGCAGTTCTTC

D gene: -
V gene: TRBV30
clone size: -
J gene: TRBJ1-6
CDR3 protein: CAWSVLGFHGDSPLHF
CDR3 DNA: TGTGCCTGGAGTGTACTAGGGTTCCATGGGGATTCACCCCTCCACTTT

D gene: TRBD2
V gene: TRBV4-3
clone size: -
J gene: TRBJ2-5
CDR3 protein: CASSRQWVSAGLIRTGQETQYF
CDR3 DNA: TGCGCCAGCAGCCGCCAATGGGTGTCTGCGGGACTAATCCGTACGGGGCAAGAGACCCAGTACTTC

D gene: -
V gene: TRBV30
clone size: -
J gene: TRBJ1-6
CDR3 protein: CAWSRPTQGENSPLHF
CDR3 DNA: TGTGCCTGGAGTCGCCCGACGCAGGGAGAGAATTCACCCCTCCACTTT

D gene: TRBD2
V gene: TRBV28
clone size: -
J gene: TRBJ2-2
CDR3 protein: CASRPTSGNTGELFF
CDR3 DNA: TGTGCCAGCAGACCGACTAGCGGAAACACCGGGGAGCTGTTTTTT

D gene: -
V gene: TRBV28
clone size: -
J gene: TRBJ2-2
CDR3 protein: CASTAPGWVGELFF
CDR3 DNA: TGTGCCAGCACCGCCCCTGGATGGGTCGGGGAGCTGTTTTTT

D gene: -
V gene: TRBV4-1
clone size: -
J gene: TRBJ1-4
CDR3 protein: CASSQEGDLGEKLFF
CDR3 DNA: TGCGCCAGCAGCCAAGAAGGGGACCTTGGTGAAAAACTGTTTTTT

D gene: TRBD1
V gene: TRBV19
clone size: -
J gene: TRBJ2-2
CDR3 protein: CASSIGQGATRELFF
CDR3 DNA: TGTGCCAGTAGTATAGGGCAGGGGGCTACCCGGGAGCTGTTTTTT

D gene: TRBD2
V gene: TRBV5-1
clone size: -
J gene: TRBJ2-5
CDR3 protein: CASSLEASGGPGTQYF
CDR3 DNA: TGCGCCAGCAGCTTGGAGGCTAGCGGGGGCCCAGGTACCCAGTACTTC

D gene: TRBD1
V gene: TRBV2
clone size: -
J gene: TRBJ1-1
CDR3 protein: CASRTRTGSIEAFF
CDR3 DNA: TGTGCCAGCAGGACCCGGACAGGGTCAATTGAAGCTTTCTTT

D gene: TRBD1
V gene: TRBV7-2
clone size: -
J gene: TRBJ1-6
CDR3 protein: CASSLSLAGTAFNSPLHF
CDR3 DNA: TGTGCCAGCAGCTTATCTTTGGCCGGGACAGCCTTTAATTCACCCCTCCACTTT

D gene: -
V gene: TRBV7-6
clone size: -
J gene: TRBJ2-1
CDR3 protein: CASSLCRGSSSYNEQFF
CDR3 DNA: TGTGCCAGCAGCTTATGTCGGGGGTCGAGCTCCTACAATGAGCAGTTCTTC

D gene: TRBD1
V gene: TRBV2
clone size: -
J gene: TRBJ1-5
CDR3 protein: CASNQDRAGQPQHF
CDR3 DNA: TGTGCCAGCAACCAGGACAGGGCAGGGCAGCCCCAGCATTTT

D gene: TRBD1
V gene: TRBV10-3
clone size: -
J gene: TRBJ1-2
CDR3 protein: CAISEPGQAANYGYTF
CDR3 DNA: TGTGCCATCAGTGAGCCGGGACAGGCAGCTAACTATGGCTACACCTTC

D gene: TRBD2
V gene: TRBV9
clone size: -
J gene: TRBJ2-1
CDR3 protein: CASSVEAWTSGSIYEQFF
CDR3 DNA: TGTGCCAGCAGCGTAGAGGCCTGGACTAGCGGGAGTATCTATGAGCAGTTCTTC

D gene: -
V gene: TRBV2
clone size: -
J gene: TRBJ2-5
CDR3 protein: CASSEGETQYF
CDR3 DNA: TGTGCCAGCAGTGAGGGAGAGACCCAGTACTTC

D gene: -
V gene: TRBV25-1
clone size: -
J gene: TRBJ2-2
CDR3 protein: CASSDSSRGSNTGELFF
CDR3 DNA: TGTGCCAGCAGCGACAGCTCCAGGGGCTCGAACACCGGGGAGCTGTTTTTT